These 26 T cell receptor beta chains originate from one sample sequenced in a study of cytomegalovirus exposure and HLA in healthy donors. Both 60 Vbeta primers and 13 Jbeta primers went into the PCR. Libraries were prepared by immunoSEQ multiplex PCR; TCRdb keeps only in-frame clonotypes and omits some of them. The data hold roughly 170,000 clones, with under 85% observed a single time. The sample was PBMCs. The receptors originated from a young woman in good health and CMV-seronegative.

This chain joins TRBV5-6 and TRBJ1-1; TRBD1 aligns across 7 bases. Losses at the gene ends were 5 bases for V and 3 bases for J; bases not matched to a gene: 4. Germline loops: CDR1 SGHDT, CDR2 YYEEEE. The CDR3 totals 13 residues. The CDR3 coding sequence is TGTGCCAGCAGTTCGACAGGGTACACTGAAGCTTTCTTT. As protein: CASSSTGYTEAFF.

CDR3 amino acids: CASGPRLGRTDTQYF. As DNA, the CDR3 is TGTGCCAGCGGACCGAGACTAGGCCGCACAGATACGCAGTATTTT. This sequence joins TRBV28 and TRBJ2-3; TRBD2 might be the D (6 bases). Trimming removed 8 bases at V and 1 base at J, with 16 bases between. In germline, CDR1 is MDHEN, CDR2 SYDVKM. The CDR3 extends over 15 amino acids.

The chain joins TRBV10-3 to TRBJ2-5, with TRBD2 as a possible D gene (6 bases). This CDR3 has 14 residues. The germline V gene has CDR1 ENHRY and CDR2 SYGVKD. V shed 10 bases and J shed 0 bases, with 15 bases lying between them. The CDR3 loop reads CATNAGQNQETQYF. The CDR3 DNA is TGTGCCACCAACGCGGGGCAGAACCAAGAGACCCAGTACTTC.

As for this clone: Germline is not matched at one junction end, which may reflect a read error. The CDR3 protein is CSSSSQGYGYTF. For the CDR3, the DNA is TGTTCCAGCAGCTCACAGGGGTATGGCTACACCTTC. The chain recombines TRBV7-9 with TRBJ1-2; the match to TRBD1 covers 7 bases. CDR3 length: 12 residues. Germline lookup yields CDR1 SEHNR and CDR2 FQNEAQ (reference sequence). The full variable domain, with the rest looked up from reference TRBV7-9 and TRBJ1-2, is DTGVSQNPRHKITKRGQNVTFRCDPISEHNRLYWYRQTLGQGPEFLTYFQNEAQLEKSRLLSDRFSAERPKGSFSTLEIQRTEQGDSAMYLCSSSSQGYGYTFGSGTRLTVV.

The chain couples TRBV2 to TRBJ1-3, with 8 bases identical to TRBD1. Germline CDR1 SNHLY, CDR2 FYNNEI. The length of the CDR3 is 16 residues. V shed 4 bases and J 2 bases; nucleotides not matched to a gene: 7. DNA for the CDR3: TGTGCCAGCAGTGTAATCGGGACAGGAACTGGAAACACCATATATTTT. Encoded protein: CASSVIGTGTGNTIYF.

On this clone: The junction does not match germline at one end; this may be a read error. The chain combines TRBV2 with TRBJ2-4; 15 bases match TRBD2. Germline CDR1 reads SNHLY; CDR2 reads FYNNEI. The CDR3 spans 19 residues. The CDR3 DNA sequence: TGTGCCAGCAGAGAAGGACTAGCGGGAGGGCCCAAAGCCAAAAACATTCAGTACTTC. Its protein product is CASREGLAGGPKAKNIQYF.

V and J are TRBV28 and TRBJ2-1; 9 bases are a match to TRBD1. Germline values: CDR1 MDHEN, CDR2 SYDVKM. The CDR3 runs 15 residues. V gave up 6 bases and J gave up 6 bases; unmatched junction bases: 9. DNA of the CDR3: TGTGCCAGCAGGGGGACAGGGCCGGGTCTCAATGAGCAGTTCTTC. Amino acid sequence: CASRGTGPGLNEQFF.

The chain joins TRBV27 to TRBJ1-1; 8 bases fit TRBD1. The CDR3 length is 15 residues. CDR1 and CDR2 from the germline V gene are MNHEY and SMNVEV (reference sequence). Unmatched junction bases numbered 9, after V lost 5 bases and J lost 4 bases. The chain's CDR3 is CASSATGGWGTEAFF. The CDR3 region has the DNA TGTGCCAGCAGTGCTACAGGGGGTTGGGGCACTGAAGCTTTCTTT.

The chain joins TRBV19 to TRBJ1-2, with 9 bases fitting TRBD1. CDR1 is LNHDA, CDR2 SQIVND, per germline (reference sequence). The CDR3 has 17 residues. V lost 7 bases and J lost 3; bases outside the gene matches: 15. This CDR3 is CASTSDRGTRLDYGYTF. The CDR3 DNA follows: TGTGCCAGTACCTCGGACAGGGGAACCAGACTCGACTATGGCTACACCTTC.

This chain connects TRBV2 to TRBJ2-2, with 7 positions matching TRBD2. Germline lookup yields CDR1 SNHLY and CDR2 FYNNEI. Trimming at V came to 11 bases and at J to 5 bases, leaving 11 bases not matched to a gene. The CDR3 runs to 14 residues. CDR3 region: CAGGGRAVTGELFF. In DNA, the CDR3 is TGTGCCGGTGGTGGGAGGGCCGTGACCGGGGAGCTGTTTTTT. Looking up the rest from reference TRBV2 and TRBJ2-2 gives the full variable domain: EPEVTQTPSHQVTQMGQEVILRCVPISNHLYFYWYRQILGQKVEFLVSFYNNEISEKSEIFDDQFSVERPDGSNFTLKIRSTKLEDSAMYFCAGGGRAVTGELFFGEGSRLTVL.

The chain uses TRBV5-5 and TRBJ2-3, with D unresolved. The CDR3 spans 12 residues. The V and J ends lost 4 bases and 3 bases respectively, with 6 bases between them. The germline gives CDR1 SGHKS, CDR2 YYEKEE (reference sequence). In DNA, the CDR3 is TGTGCCAGCAGCCCCCGGACAGATACGCAGTATTTT. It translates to CASSPRTDTQYF.

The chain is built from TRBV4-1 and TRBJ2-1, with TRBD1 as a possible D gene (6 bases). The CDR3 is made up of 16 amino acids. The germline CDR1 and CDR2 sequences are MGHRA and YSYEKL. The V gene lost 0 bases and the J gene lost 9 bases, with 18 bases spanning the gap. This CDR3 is CASSQDLYRANSEQFF. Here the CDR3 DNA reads TGCGCCAGCAGCCAAGATCTGTACAGGGCCAACAGTGAGCAGTTCTTC.

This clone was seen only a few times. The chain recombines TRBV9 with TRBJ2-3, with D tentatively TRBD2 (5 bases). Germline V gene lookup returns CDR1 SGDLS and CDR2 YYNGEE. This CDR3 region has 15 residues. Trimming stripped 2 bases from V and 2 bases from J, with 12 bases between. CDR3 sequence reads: CASSVGVDSTDTQYF. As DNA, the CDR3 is TGTGCCAGCAGCGTGGGAGTGGACTCCACAGATACGCAGTATTTT. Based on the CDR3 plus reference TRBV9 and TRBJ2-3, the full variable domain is DSGVTQTPKHLITATGQRVTLRCSPRSGDLSVYWYQQSLDQGLQFLIQYYNGEERAKGNILERFSAQQFPDLHSELNLSSLELGDSALYFCASSVGVDSTDTQYFGPGTRLTVL.

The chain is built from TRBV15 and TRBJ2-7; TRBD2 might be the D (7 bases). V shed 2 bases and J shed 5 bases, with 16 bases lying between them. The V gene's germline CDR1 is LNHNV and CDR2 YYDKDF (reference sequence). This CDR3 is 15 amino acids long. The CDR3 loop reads CATSRSRTGGNEQYF. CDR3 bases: TGTGCCACCAGCAGATCACGGACGGGGGGCAACGAGCAGTACTTC.

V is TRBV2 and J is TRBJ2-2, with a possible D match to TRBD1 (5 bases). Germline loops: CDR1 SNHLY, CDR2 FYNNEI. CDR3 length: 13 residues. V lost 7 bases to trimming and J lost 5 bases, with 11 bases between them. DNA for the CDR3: TGTGCCAGCAATCGGCAGGGAACCGGGGAGCTGTTTTTT. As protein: CASNRQGTGELFF.

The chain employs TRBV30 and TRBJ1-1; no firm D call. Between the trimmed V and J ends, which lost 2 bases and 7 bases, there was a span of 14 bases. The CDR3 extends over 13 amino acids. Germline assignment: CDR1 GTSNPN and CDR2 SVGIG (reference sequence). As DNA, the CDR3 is TGTGCCTGGAGTATCCCAGGAAGCAGTGAAGCTTTCTTT. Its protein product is CAWSIPGSSEAFF.

The CDR3 sequence is CASSSPGYGYTF. The CDR3 bases are TGTGCCAGCAGCTCCCCAGGGTATGGCTACACCTTC. This chain joins TRBV7-9 and TRBJ1-2; a weak D match, TRBD1 (5 bases). CDR1 and CDR2 (germline): SEHNR, FQNEAQ (reference sequence). The ends were cut back, 4 bases at V and 5 bases at J, with 8 bases in the middle. The CDR3 covers 12 residues. The whole variable domain, remainder taken from reference TRBV7-9 and TRBJ1-2, is DTGVSQNPRHKITKRGQNVTFRCDPISEHNRLYWYRQTLGQGPEFLTYFQNEAQLEKSRLLSDRFSAERPKGSFSTLEIQRTEQGDSAMYLCASSSPGYGYTFGSGTRLTVV.

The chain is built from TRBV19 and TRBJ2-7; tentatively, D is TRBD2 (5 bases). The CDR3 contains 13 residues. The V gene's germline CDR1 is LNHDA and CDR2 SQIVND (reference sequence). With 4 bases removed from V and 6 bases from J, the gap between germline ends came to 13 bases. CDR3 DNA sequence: TGTGCCAGTAGTACCGGGGTTCCGGCCGAGCAGTACTTC. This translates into CASSTGVPAEQYF.

The CDR3: CASSLDGTGVAGYTF. The CDR3 coding sequence is TGCGCCAGCAGCTTGGATGGGACAGGGGTGGCTGGCTACACCTTC. The chain uses TRBV5-1 and TRBJ1-2; 10 nucleotides line up with TRBD1. Germline CDR1 is SGHRS and CDR2 is YFSETQ. This CDR3 spans 15 amino acids. Trimming cost V 0 bases and J 7 bases; bases outside gene matches: 6. Full variable domain (rest looked up from reference TRBV5-1 and TRBJ1-2): KAGVTQTPRYLIKTRGQQVTLSCSPISGHRSVSWYQQTPGQGLQFLFEYFSETQRNKGNFPGRFSGRQFSNSRSEMNVSTLELGDSALYLCASSLDGTGVAGYTFGSGTRLTVV.

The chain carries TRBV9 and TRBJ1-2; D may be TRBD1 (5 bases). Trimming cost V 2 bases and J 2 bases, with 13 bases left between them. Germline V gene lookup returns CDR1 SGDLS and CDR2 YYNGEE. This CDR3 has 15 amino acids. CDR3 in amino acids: CASSVSGTKNYGYTF. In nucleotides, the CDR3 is TGTGCCAGCAGCGTTTCTGGGACTAAAAACTATGGCTACACCTTC.

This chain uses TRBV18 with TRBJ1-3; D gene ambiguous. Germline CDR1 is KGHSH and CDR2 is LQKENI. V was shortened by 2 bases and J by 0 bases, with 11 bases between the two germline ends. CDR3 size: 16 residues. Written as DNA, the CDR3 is TGTGCCAGCTCACCAACGTCTAGCTCCTCTGGAAACACCATATATTTT. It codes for CASSPTSSSSGNTIYF.

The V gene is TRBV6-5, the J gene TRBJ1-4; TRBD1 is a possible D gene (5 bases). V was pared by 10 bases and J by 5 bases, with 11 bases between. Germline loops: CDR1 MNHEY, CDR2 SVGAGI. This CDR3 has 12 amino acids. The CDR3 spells CATRQQNEKLFF. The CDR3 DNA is TGTGCCACAAGACAGCAGAATGAAAAACTGTTTTTT.

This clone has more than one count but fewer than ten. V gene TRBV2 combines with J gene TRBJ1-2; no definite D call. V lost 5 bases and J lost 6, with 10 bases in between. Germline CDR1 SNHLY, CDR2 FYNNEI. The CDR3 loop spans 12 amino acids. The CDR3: CASSRGRDGYTF. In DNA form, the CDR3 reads TGTGCCAGCAGTCGGGGTAGGGATGGCTACACCTTC.

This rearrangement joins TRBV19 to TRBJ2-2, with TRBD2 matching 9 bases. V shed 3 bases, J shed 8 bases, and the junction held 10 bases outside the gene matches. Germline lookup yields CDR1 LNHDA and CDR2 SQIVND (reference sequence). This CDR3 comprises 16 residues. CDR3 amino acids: CASSMRRTSAGGELFF. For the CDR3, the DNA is TGTGCCAGTAGTATGAGACGGACTAGCGCGGGGGGGGAGCTGTTTTTT.

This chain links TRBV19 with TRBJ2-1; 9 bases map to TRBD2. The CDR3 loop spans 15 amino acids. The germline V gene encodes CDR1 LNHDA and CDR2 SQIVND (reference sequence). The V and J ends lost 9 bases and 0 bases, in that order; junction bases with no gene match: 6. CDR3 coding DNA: TGTGCCAGGCCGCGGGGGGGAAGCTCCTACAATGAGCAGTTCTTC. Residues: CARPRGGSSYNEQFF.

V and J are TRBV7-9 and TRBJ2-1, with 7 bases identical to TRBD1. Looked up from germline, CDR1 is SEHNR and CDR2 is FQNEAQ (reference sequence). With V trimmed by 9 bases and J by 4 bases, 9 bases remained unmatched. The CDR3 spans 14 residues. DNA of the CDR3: TGTGCCAGGGGATCGGGGACAGATTACAATGAGCAGTTCTTC. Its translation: CARGSGTDYNEQFF.